The T cell receptor beta chain described here comes from a study of metastatic and nonmetastatic thyroid tumors. The wider study: Repertoire data that came from the blood and tumor or nodule tissue of malignant and benign thyroid patients were compared.

This CDR3 contains 13 residues. Between the trimmed V and J ends, which lost 3 bases and 5 bases, there was a span of 9 bases. This clone came up many times. Its antigen remains unknown. All patients reached thyroid surgery having received no treatment beforehand. Original processing methods: Construction of a distant-metastasis classifier for papillary thyroid cancer relied on CDR3 differences across clinicopathological groups. TCRdb re-analyzed the PCR reads using MiXCR. The authors' filters were not applied to this entry. The table shows roughly 59,000 clones, with about 17% occurring only once. Study-level results: Benign nodules reportedly had significantly lower TCR beta diversity than malignant thyroid tumors in blood and tumor.

The V call is TRBV12-3 or TRBV12-4, the J call TRBJ2-3, with D possibly TRBD2 on 5 matching bases. The TCR comes from a male donor with papillary thyroid cancer or a benign thyroid nodule (not recorded which). Some clones in this sample may be carry-over from other donors' samples. The sample taken for sequencing was blood. CDR3 sequence reads: CASSFAEVDTQYF. CDR3 nucleotide sequence: TGTGCCAGCAGTTTCGCGGAGGTAGATACGCAGTATTTT.